A single sample is the source of the 31 T cell receptor beta chains below, sequenced in a study of shared clonotypes between healthy human individuals. Produced via immunoSEQ multiplex PCR; TCRdb's table is partial and in-frame only. The sample has 450,000 to 700,000 clones; roughly 95% are singletons. It was CD45RO-negative cells, positively selected for CCR7, that made up naive CD8 cells, with terminally differentiated effector memory CD45RA+ cells excluded. The sequenced sample was naive CD8+ T cells sorted from blood. Every receptor here comes from a woman aged 30 to 39 in good health.

The rearrangement joins TRBV14 to TRBJ2-1; the D gene is possibly TRBD1 (5 bases). This CDR3 has 14 residues. V lost 2 bases to trimming and J lost 4 bases, with 9 bases between them. Germline assignment: CDR1 SGHDN and CDR2 FVKESK. The CDR3 sequence: CASSQLDTYNEQFF. CDR3 DNA sequence: TGTGCCAGCAGCCAATTGGACACTTACAATGAGCAGTTCTTC.

The gene calls are TRBV19 and TRBJ2-1, with 14 bases matching TRBD2. CDR1 is LNHDA and CDR2 is SQIVND in the germline V gene (reference sequence). Trimming cost V 4 bases and J 3 bases; bases outside gene matches: 5. The CDR3 is made up of 17 amino acids. CDR3 nucleotides: TGTGCCAGTAGTACAGGGACTAGCGGGAGAGGCTACAATGAGCAGTTCTTC. Protein product: CASSTGTSGRGYNEQFF.

This chain joins TRBV13 and TRBJ1-1; possible D gene TRBD1, 6 bases. Germline lookup yields CDR1 PRHDT and CDR2 FYEKMQ (reference sequence). The CDR3 is made up of 16 amino acids. Deletions cut 0 bases from V and 4 bases from J, with 15 bases between. The CDR3 DNA reads as TGTGCCAGCAGCTTAGGGCCCCAACAGGGTGGCACTGAAGCTTTCTTT. Amino acid sequence: CASSLGPQQGGTEAFF.

The genes are TRBV2 and TRBJ1-1; the D is unclear. The CDR3 length is 13 residues. In germline, CDR1 is SNHLY, CDR2 FYNNEI. The V and J ends lost 7 bases and 5 bases respectively, with 14 bases between them. The CDR3 protein is CASTRVGSTEAFF. CDR3 DNA sequence: TGTGCCAGCACAAGGGTTGGATCGACTGAAGCTTTCTTT. Supplemented by reference TRBV2 and TRBJ1-1, the full variable domain reads EPEVTQTPSHQVTQMGQEVILRCVPISNHLYFYWYRQILGQKVEFLVSFYNNEISEKSEIFDDQFSVERPDGSNFTLKIRSTKLEDSAMYFCASTRVGSTEAFFGQGTRLTVV.

V usage is TRBV4-1 and J usage is TRBJ2-3, with no clear D. The CDR3 is made up of 17 amino acids. The germline CDR1 and CDR2 sequences are MGHRA and YSYEKL. Trimming took off 0 bases at V and 0 bases at J, with 13 bases between the two ends. CDR3 sequence (DNA): TGCGCCAGCAGCCAAGATTTAGGCTCCTCTAGCACAGATACGCAGTATTTT. This sequence encodes CASSQDLGSSSTDTQYF.

The chain recombines TRBV9 with TRBJ2-2; tentative D call: TRBD1 (5 bases). Trimming removed 6 bases at V and 0 bases at J, with 6 bases between. This CDR3 spans 13 amino acids. The germline CDR1 and CDR2 sequences are SGDLS and YYNGEE. The CDR3 coding sequence is TGTGCCAGCAAAGGGGCGAACACCGGGGAGCTGTTTTTT. Protein: CASKGANTGELFF.

J is TRBJ2-4 and V is TRBV5-1; tentatively, D is TRBD2 (6 bases). The CDR3 sequence is 12 residues long. Germline-derived CDR1 and CDR2 are SGHRS and YFSETQ. With 3 bases removed from V and 11 bases from J, the gap between germline ends came to 12 bases. The CDR3 is CASSSPERVQYF. The DNA of the CDR3 is TGCGCCAGCAGCTCACCCGAGCGGGTTCAGTACTTC.

The chain employs TRBV5-4 and TRBJ1-1, with 10 bases matching TRBD1. V lost 0 bases to trimming and J lost 5 bases; unmatched junction nucleotides: 4. The V gene's germline CDR1 is SGHNT and CDR2 YYREEE (reference sequence). This CDR3 spans 15 amino acids. CDR3 sequence (DNA): TGTGCCAGCAGCTTGGGAGGACAGGGGGTAACTGAAGCTTTCTTT. Protein sequence: CASSLGGQGVTEAFF.

The rearrangement uses TRBV27 and TRBJ1-1; D might be TRBD1 (6 bases). V was cut by 4 bases and J by 2 bases, with 14 bases left in between. CDR1 and CDR2 from the germline V gene are MNHEY and SMNVEV (reference sequence). The CDR3 runs to 15 residues. CDR3 nucleotides: TGTGCCAGCAGTTCCGCGGACAGTCTTAACACTGAAGCTTTCTTT. Protein: CASSSADSLNTEAFF.

A note on this clone: The sample carries other DNA sequences with the same CDR3. This chain connects TRBV9 to TRBJ2-3; a weak D match, TRBD1 (6 bases). From germline, CDR1 is SGDLS and CDR2 YYNGEE. V dropped 0 bases and J dropped 3 bases, with 11 bases sitting between them. The CDR3 covers 15 residues. The CDR3 protein is CASSVGGGSTDTQYF. In nucleotides, the CDR3 is TGTGCCAGCAGCGTAGGAGGGGGTTCTACAGATACGCAGTATTTT.

The CDR3: CASSLVGGMNTEAFF. The DNA for the CDR3 is TGTGCCAGCAGCTTGGTTGGGGGGATGAACACTGAAGCTTTCTTT. This rearrangement joins TRBV5-6 to TRBJ1-1, with D perhaps TRBD1 (5 bases). Germline-derived CDR1 and CDR2 are SGHDT and YYEEEE. CDR3 length equals 15 residues. With 0 bases removed from V and 0 bases from J, the gap between germline ends came to 9 bases.

This chain joins TRBV19 and TRBJ2-3; 9 bases align to TRBD2. The CDR3 has 15 amino acids. Unmatched junction bases numbered 7, after V lost 8 bases and J lost 1 base. Looked up from germline, CDR1 is LNHDA and CDR2 is SQIVND (reference sequence). CDR3 coding DNA: TGTGCCAGTGTAGCGGGAGTCTCCGGCACAGATACGCAGTATTTT. Protein: CASVAGVSGTDTQYF.

This clone was counted a single time. J is TRBJ2-3 and V is TRBV7-9; 10 nucleotides line up with TRBD2. This CDR3 has 17 residues. Per germline, CDR1 SEHNR and CDR2 FQNEAQ (reference sequence). Trimming removed 2 bases from V and 3 bases from J; junction bases left unmatched: 8. CDR3 DNA: TGTGCCAGCAGCTTATCATTAGCGGGAGGACCAACAGATACGCAGTATTTT. Protein product: CASSLSLAGGPTDTQYF.

The chain carries TRBV5-6 and TRBJ1-5, with TRBD1 matching over 7 bases. The CDR3 is 13 amino acids. Per the germline V gene, CDR1 is SGHDT and CDR2 is YYEEEE. V was clipped by 1 base and J by 7 bases; unmatched bases: 2. The CDR3 DNA is TGTGCCAGCAGCTTGACAGGGGTACAGCCCCAGCATTTT. This sequence encodes CASSLTGVQPQHF.

The gene calls are TRBV7-8 and TRBJ2-1; D is perhaps TRBD2 (5 bases). V dropped 1 base and J dropped 0 bases, with 10 bases sitting between them. The CDR3 runs to 16 residues. Looked up from germline, CDR1 is SGHVS and CDR2 is FQNEAQ. The CDR3 is CASSLVPLASYNEQFF. The CDR3 region has the DNA TGTGCCAGCAGCTTAGTCCCCCTAGCCTCCTACAATGAGCAGTTCTTC.

DNA of the CDR3: TGTGCCAGCAGCTTAGAGGGACAGGCGATTAAAGATACGCAGTATTTT. This encodes CASSLEGQAIKDTQYF. The gene calls are TRBV11-2 and TRBJ2-3; the match to TRBD1 covers 8 bases. The germline V gene encodes CDR1 SGHAT and CDR2 FQNNGV. V lost 0 bases to trimming and J lost 5 bases; unmatched junction nucleotides: 7. The CDR3 is 16 amino acids.

The chain recombines TRBV27 with TRBJ2-1; TRBD2 matches at 7 bases. The germline V gene has CDR1 MNHEY and CDR2 SMNVEV (reference sequence). The V gene end was trimmed by 7 bases and the J gene end by 8 bases; junction bases not matched to a gene: 5. The CDR3 runs 12 residues. CDR3 sequence reads: CASMGRGHEQFF. For the CDR3, the DNA is TGTGCCAGCATGGGGAGGGGCCATGAGCAGTTCTTC.

This clone was seen once. This sample also contains other DNA sequences that code for the same CDR3. J is TRBJ2-6 and V is TRBV27; D assignment may be TRBD1 or TRBD2 (5 bases each). Trimming stripped 2 bases from V and 2 bases from J, with 10 bases between. Germline V CDR1 and CDR2: MNHEY, SMNVEV (reference sequence). CDR3 size: 16 residues. The CDR3 spells CASSLGAGAGANVLTF. The CDR3 DNA follows: TGTGCCAGCAGTTTAGGGGCGGGCGCTGGGGCCAACGTCCTGACTTTC.

The rearrangement joins TRBV4-1 to TRBJ2-5; 7 bases are shared with TRBD1. Germline assignment: CDR1 MGHRA and CDR2 YSYEKL. With 3 bases clipped from V and 2 bases from J, the junction kept 3 bases outside the gene matches. This CDR3 has 14 residues. In DNA, the CDR3 is TGCGCCAGCAGCCATTTGGGACAGCAAGAGACCCAGTACTTC. This sequence encodes CASSHLGQQETQYF.

The chain carries TRBV29-1 and TRBJ2-7; D perhaps matches TRBD2 (6 bases). The V and J ends lost 3 bases and 3 bases respectively, with 21 bases between them. Germline lookup yields CDR1 SQVTM and CDR2 ANQGSEA. This CDR3 has 16 residues. In nucleotides, the CDR3 is TGCAGCGTTGAGGGTTCGTTTGGGCAGGGAGGCTACGAGCAGTACTTC. Translated, it gives CSVEGSFGQGGYEQYF.

The chain couples TRBV13 to TRBJ1-1, with D maybe TRBD1 (5 bases). Germline CDR1 and CDR2: PRHDT and FYEKMQ (reference sequence). Trimming left V 5 bases short and J 2 bases short, with 12 bases between. The CDR3 is 14 residues long. The CDR3 coding sequence is TGTGCCAGCAGCGACCAAACAGGTAACACTGAAGCTTTCTTT. Amino acids: CASSDQTGNTEAFF.

The V gene is TRBV9, the J gene TRBJ1-2; perhaps TRBD1 as D (6 bases). V was cut by 0 bases and J by 0 bases, with 12 bases left in between. Germline assignment: CDR1 SGDLS and CDR2 YYNGEE. The CDR3 extends over 16 amino acids. The DNA of the CDR3 is TGTGCCAGCAGCGTAGACAGGGATGAAGCTAACTATGGCTACACCTTC. This gives the protein CASSVDRDEANYGYTF.

The chain carries TRBV27 and TRBJ1-5; no firm D call. Germline V lookup: CDR1 MNHEY, CDR2 SMNVEV (reference sequence). This CDR3 comprises 15 residues. V was clipped by 1 base and J by 5 bases, with 12 bases between them. The CDR3 DNA reads TGTGCCAGCAGTTTATGCGCCTCATTCCATCAGCCCCAGCATTTT. This encodes CASSLCASFHQPQHF.

The CDR3 DNA reads TGTGCCAGCAGCTCTGATACCTATTACTACGAGCAGTACTTC. The encoded protein is CASSSDTYYYEQYF. This sequence joins TRBV5-4 and TRBJ2-7; unclear D gene. V lost 3 bases, J lost 3 bases, and 13 bases lay in between. There are 14 residues in the CDR3. CDR1 SGHNT and CDR2 YYREEE come from the germline V gene (reference sequence).

The gene calls are TRBV28 and TRBJ2-7; a weak D match, TRBD2 (5 bases). The V end was cut by 8 bases, the J end by 0 bases, with 26 bases between. Germline loops: CDR1 MDHEN, CDR2 SYDVKM. The CDR3 has 18 amino acids. CDR3 DNA sequence: TGTGCCAGCGAGACCACTAGGGCGGGTGGTAGGTTCTCCTACGAGCAGTACTTC. Protein: CASETTRAGGRFSYEQYF.

The V and J genes are TRBV6-1 and TRBJ2-1; maybe TRBD2 (5 bases). This CDR3 has 13 residues. From germline, CDR1 is MNHNS and CDR2 SASEGT. V was cut by 2 bases and J by 10 bases, with 12 bases left in between. The chain's CDR3 is CASSETKTGEQFF. Here the CDR3 DNA reads TGTGCCAGCAGTGAAACTAAGACGGGGGAGCAGTTCTTC.

With regard to this clone: The same CDR3 also results from other DNA sequences found in this sample. The chain joins TRBV28 to TRBJ1-1, with D unresolved. CDR1 and CDR2 (germline): MDHEN, SYDVKM. Trimming pared 3 bases from V and 0 bases from J, leaving 5 bases between. CDR3 length: 13 residues. The CDR3 bases are TGTGCCAGCAGTTTTAGATTGAACACTGAAGCTTTCTTT. Protein product: CASSFRLNTEAFF.

CDR3 nucleotides: TGCGCCAGCAGCATGGGACTCGCCTACGAGCAGTACTTC. It is translated as CASSMGLAYEQYF. V gene TRBV5-1 combines with J gene TRBJ2-7; TRBD2 might be the D (6 bases). This CDR3 is built from 13 residues. Germline assignment: CDR1 SGHRS and CDR2 YFSETQ. V was cut by 4 bases and J by 2 bases, with 10 bases left in between.

This clone is a singleton in its sample. The chain combines TRBV14 with TRBJ1-4; D is unresolved. This CDR3 region has 15 residues. Germline-derived CDR1 and CDR2 are SGHDN and FVKESK. V was clipped by 1 base and J by 6 bases, with 12 bases between them. The DNA for the CDR3 is TGTGCCAGCAGCCAAGTCATCGGGTACTATGAAAAACTGTTTTTT. This gives the protein CASSQVIGYYEKLFF.

The chain joins TRBV5-5 to TRBJ2-1; D might be TRBD1 or TRBD2, each matching 5 bases. Trimming cost V 0 bases and J 3 bases, with 10 bases left between them. The germline V gene has CDR1 SGHKS and CDR2 YYEKEE (reference sequence). The CDR3 totals 15 residues. The CDR3, as DNA: TGTGCCAGCAGCTTGGCATGGGGGAACTACAATGAGCAGTTCTTC. This gives the protein CASSLAWGNYNEQFF.

V is TRBV30 and J is TRBJ2-1, with a weak D call TRBD1 (5 bases). The CDR3 covers 15 residues. The V gene's germline CDR1 is GTSNPN and CDR2 SVGIG (reference sequence). V was shortened by 4 bases and J by 4 bases, with 17 bases between the two germline ends. CDR3 in amino acids: CAWNGTSRVYNEQFF. CDR3 bases: TGTGCCTGGAATGGTACGAGCAGGGTGTACAATGAGCAGTTCTTC.